This T cell receptor (beta chain) was profiled in a study of CD8 T cells in Susac syndrome (dated by TCRdb to the late 2010s). General notes on the study: Whether CD8+ T cell activation and differentiation in Susac syndrome was antigen driven was tested using repertoire sequencing. The study compared CD8+ T cell repertoire clonality among over ten healthy donors, approximately 14 Susac syndrome patients and roughly 15 multiple sclerosis patients.

With regard to this clonotype: The antigen it binds to is not known. Base quality data are lacking; no much larger clone is found one base away.

The CDR3 measures 13 amino acids from cysteine to phenylalanine. The only DNA kept is the CDR3, 39 bases in frame from the first base. V is reduced by 2 bases and J by 5 bases, leaving a spacing of 9 bases between them. Based on the germline V gene (reference sequence), the CDR1 and CDR2 sequences are MNHEY and SMNVEV. Results and caveats for the whole study, not just this receptor: The TCR sequencing and HLA analysis was acknowledged to have included a relatively small number of individuals.

RNA was extracted using the RNeasy kit, and roughly 0.5 to 1 microgram was reverse transcribed with random hexamers. TCR beta CDR3 regions were amplified with the immunoSEQ multiplex PCR assay covering 54 Vbeta and 13 Jbeta segments. Bias from PCR amplification was corrected by using a synthetic template baseline for primer optimization and for computational correction. As for the authors' bioinformatics: Reads were assigned to V, D and J genes according to IMGT and analyzed in immunoSEQ Analyzer, with only productive sequences retained. To calculate clonality, Shannon entropy was normalized by log2 of the number of productive unique sequences and then subtracted from one. For each patient and control, public and private clones were evaluated among the 100 most prevalent clones. Clones were defined as Susac-specific if absent from the healthy and MS cohorts, from 900 to 1,200 published viral clones and from other ImmuneACCESS disease sequences. TCRdb reprocessed the public reads (quality trimming at Q25 with fastp, clone calling with MiXCR) and kept in-frame beta chains. Each CDR3 protein gets just one entry, which takes the most common genes and DNA from the rows behind it. The V and J calls reflect TCRdb's pipeline rather than the authors' work. Recorded for this sample are fewer than 80,000 distinct CDR3 sequences; just under 95% of them occurred a single time. The top ten hold around 0.61% of the sample.

Peripheral blood CD8+ and CD4+ T cells from healthy donors, Susac syndrome patients and multiple sclerosis patients were profiled using high-throughput TCR beta sequencing. Multiple sclerosis controls were treatment-naive patients with stable or active relapsing-remitting disease fulfilling revised McDonald criteria. Bulk CD8+ and CD4+ T cells were purified magnetically by negative isolation, whereas CD8+ TEMRA cells were enriched by FACS. Blood was drawn into EDTA tubes, processed within 24 hours, and PBMCs were isolated by density gradient centrifugation. PBMCs intended for TCR sequencing were cryopreserved in liquid nitrogen and were subsequently thawed in a 37 degrees C water bath. The sorted or isolated CD4+, CD8+ and CD8+ TEMRA cells had a purity of 90% or higher.

Sequenced sample: CD8+ T cells from PBMCs. This sequence was found in a human donor with multiple sclerosis. The rearrangement joined TRBV27 to TRBJ2-5; the D gene is unclear. CDR3 protein: CASSLNPLETQYF. The bases read TGTGCCAGCAGTTTAAACCCTCTGGAGACCCAGTACTTC.